Shown below are 13 T cell receptor beta chains from a single sample sequenced in a study of T cell changes during pregnancy in multiple sclerosis. Produced via immunoSEQ multiplex PCR; TCRdb's table is partial and in-frame only. The table records about 22,000 clones, more than 85% of them present only once. Sequences were derived from CD4+ T cells from peripheral blood mononuclear cells, sampled after pregnancy. Receptor source: a female donor in good health, enrolled as a control in a pregnancy study.

V is TRBV20-1 and J is TRBJ2-5; D not certain. Germline V lookup: CDR1 DFQATT, CDR2 SNEGSKA (reference sequence). V lost 2 bases to trimming and J lost 2 bases, with 3 bases between them. The CDR3 has 11 residues. CDR3 in DNA: TGCAGTGCTAGACCACAAGAGACCCAGTACTTC. It is translated as CSARPQETQYF.

This chain uses TRBV9 with TRBJ2-1; the match to TRBD2 covers 7 bases. Losses at the gene ends were 0 bases for V and 5 bases for J; bases not matched to a gene: 5. From germline, CDR1 is SGDLS and CDR2 YYNGEE. The CDR3 length is 15 residues. CDR3 coding DNA: TGTGCCAGCAGCGTAGCGGGAGGTCGGCACAATGAGCAGTTCTTC. Its protein is CASSVAGGRHNEQFF.

This rearrangement joins TRBV28 to TRBJ1-5, with 9 bases fitting TRBD1. Germline V CDR1 and CDR2: MDHEN, SYDVKM. CDR3 size: 15 residues. With 4 bases clipped from V and 5 bases from J, the junction kept 6 bases outside the gene matches. In DNA, the CDR3 is TGTGCCAGCAGTTCAACCGGGACAGGGTATCAGCCCCAGCATTTT. Translation: CASSSTGTGYQPQHF. Full variable domain (remainder filled in from reference TRBV28 and TRBJ1-5): DVKVTQSSRYLVKRTGEKVFLECVQDMDHENMFWYRQDPGLGLRLIYFSYDVKMKEKGDIPEGYSVSREKKERFSLILESASTNQTSMYLCASSSTGTGYQPQHFGDGTRLSIL.

J is TRBJ2-5 and V is TRBV10-1, with D possibly being TRBD2 (5 bases). Germline V CDR1 and CDR2: WNHNN, SYGVQD (reference sequence). The CDR3 covers 13 residues. V was trimmed by 4 bases and J by 8 bases, leaving 14 bases between them. The CDR3 coding sequence is TGCGCCAGCAGTGGAACGTACGAGGGCACCCAGTACTTC. This gives the protein CASSGTYEGTQYF.

The V and J genes are TRBV18 and TRBJ2-7; the D is unclear. Germline V lookup: CDR1 KGHSH, CDR2 LQKENI. The CDR3 is made up of 14 amino acids. V lost 0 bases, J lost 5 bases, and 11 bases lay in between. The CDR3 loop reads CASSPPQPKDEQYF. The CDR3 DNA reads as TGTGCCAGCTCACCACCACAGCCCAAGGACGAGCAGTACTTC. Complete variable domain (other parts from reference TRBV18 and TRBJ2-7): NAGVMQNPRHLVRRRGQEARLRCSPMKGHSHVYWYRQLPEEGLKFMVYLQKENIIDESGMPKERFSAEFPKEGPSILRIQQVVRGDSAAYFCASSPPQPKDEQYFGPGTRLTVT.

In this sample, this clone turned up once. This chain connects TRBV30 to TRBJ1-5, with D possibly TRBD1 on 6 matching bases. CDR1 and CDR2 from the germline V gene are GTSNPN and SVGIG (reference sequence). Trimming cost V 4 bases and J 5 bases, with 12 bases left between them. The CDR3 totals 13 residues. CDR3 protein: CAWTQGFDQPQHF. For the CDR3, the DNA is TGTGCCTGGACGCAGGGGTTCGATCAGCCCCAGCATTTT.

This chain links TRBV5-1 with TRBJ2-7; D is perhaps TRBD1 (5 bases). The CDR3 runs 14 residues. Trimming left V 0 bases short and J 6 bases short, with 13 bases between. Germline V lookup: CDR1 SGHRS, CDR2 YFSETQ. The CDR3 DNA is TGCGCCAGCAGCTTGGGCTCGGACACCACCGAGCAGTACTTC. The encoded protein is CASSLGSDTTEQYF.

J is TRBJ1-4 and V is TRBV15; unclear D gene. This CDR3 comprises 15 residues. Trimming took off 1 base at V and 7 bases at J, with 13 bases between the two ends. Germline V gene lookup returns CDR1 LNHNV and CDR2 YYDKDF (reference sequence). In DNA, the CDR3 is TGTGCCACCAGCAGAGGTGGAGGGTCTCTTGAAAAACTGTTTTTT. Encoded protein: CATSRGGGSLEKLFF.

This clone has just one count. This rearrangement joins TRBV18 to TRBJ1-1, with D unclear. This CDR3 has 16 residues. Germline V gene sequence: CDR1 KGHSH, CDR2 LQKENI. V shed 2 bases and J shed 1 base, with 14 bases lying between them. The CDR3 loop is CASSPYEGTSNTEAFF. Here the CDR3 DNA reads TGTGCCAGCTCACCATACGAGGGCACATCGAACACTGAAGCTTTCTTT.

The genes are TRBV12-5 and TRBJ2-2, with a weak D call TRBD2 (6 bases). This CDR3 spans 16 amino acids. Germline V lookup: CDR1 LGHNT, CDR2 FRNRAP. V shed 0 bases and J shed 5 bases, with 13 bases lying between them. The CDR3 DNA reads TGTGCTAGTGGTTTGGTACTCGGGAGTTTAACCGGGGAGCTGTTTTTT. Translated, it gives CASGLVLGSLTGELFF.

The J gene is TRBJ2-7, the V gene TRBV2; 7 nucleotides line up with TRBD2. The CDR3 has 17 residues. V was pared by 0 bases and J by 0 bases, with 8 bases of the junction left unmatched. Per germline, CDR1 SNHLY and CDR2 FYNNEI. The CDR3 region has the DNA TGTGCCAGCAGTGAAGCGCCGTGGGCGGGGGTCTCCTACGAGCAGTACTTC. Encoded protein: CASSEAPWAGVSYEQYF.

The chain carries TRBV7-9 and TRBJ2-3, with 8 bases matching TRBD2. The CDR3 spans 14 residues. The junction had 3 bases not matched to a gene; V was cut back by 1 base and J by 6 bases. Germline values: CDR1 SEHNR, CDR2 FQNEAQ (reference sequence). The CDR3 region has the DNA TGTGCCAGCAGCTTAGGAGCGGGAGTTGATACGCAGTATTTT. Amino acids: CASSLGAGVDTQYF.

V usage is TRBV7-9 and J usage is TRBJ1-1, with D perhaps TRBD1 (5 bases). This CDR3 region has 14 residues. CDR1 is SEHNR, CDR2 FQNEAQ, per germline (reference sequence). V shed 7 bases and J shed 0 bases, with 12 bases lying between them. Here the CDR3 DNA reads TGTGCCAGCACCTCACCGACAGTGAACACTGAAGCTTTCTTT. Translating gives CASTSPTVNTEAFF.